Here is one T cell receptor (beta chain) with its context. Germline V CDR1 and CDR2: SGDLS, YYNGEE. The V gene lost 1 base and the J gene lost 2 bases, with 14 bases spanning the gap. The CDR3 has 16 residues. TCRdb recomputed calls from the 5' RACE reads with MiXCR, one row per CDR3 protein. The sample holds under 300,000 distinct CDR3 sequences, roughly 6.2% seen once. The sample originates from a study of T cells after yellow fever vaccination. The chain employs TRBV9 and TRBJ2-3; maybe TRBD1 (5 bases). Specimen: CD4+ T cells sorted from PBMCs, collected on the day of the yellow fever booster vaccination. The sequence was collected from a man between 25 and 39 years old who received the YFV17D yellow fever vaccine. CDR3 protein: CASSVTTGDLTDTQYF. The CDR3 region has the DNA TGTGCCAGCAGCGTAACAACAGGAGACCTCACAGATACGCAGTATTTT.